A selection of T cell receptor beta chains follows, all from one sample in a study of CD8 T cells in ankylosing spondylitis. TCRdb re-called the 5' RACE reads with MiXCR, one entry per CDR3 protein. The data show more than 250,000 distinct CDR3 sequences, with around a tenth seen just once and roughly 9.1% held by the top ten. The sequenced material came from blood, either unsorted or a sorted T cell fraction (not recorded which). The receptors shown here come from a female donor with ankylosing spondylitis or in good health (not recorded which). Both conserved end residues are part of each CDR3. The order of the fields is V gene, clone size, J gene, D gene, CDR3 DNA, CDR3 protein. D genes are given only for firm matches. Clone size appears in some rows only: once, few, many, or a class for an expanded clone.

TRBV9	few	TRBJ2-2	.	TGTGCCAGCACCAAGTCGGAGGGCCTCACCGGGGAGCTGTTTTTT	CASTKSEGLTGELFF
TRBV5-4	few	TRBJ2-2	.	TGTGCCAGCAGCCCTTTGGGTGATTTGGAGCTGTTTTTT	CASSPLGDLELFF
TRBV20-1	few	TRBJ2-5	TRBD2	TGCAGTGCTAGAGATCGGGGTAGCGGGGAGACCCAGTACTTC	CSARDRGSGETQYF
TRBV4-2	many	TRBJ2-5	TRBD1	TGTGCCAGCAGCTATGGGACAGGGCAAGAGACCCAGTACTTC	CASSYGTGQETQYF
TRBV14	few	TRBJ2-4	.	TGTGCCAGCAGCCAGGGGGCTCGGAACATTCAGTACTTC	CASSQGARNIQYF
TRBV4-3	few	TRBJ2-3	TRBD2	TGCGCCAGCAGCCAGAGAGGACTAGCAAGTGGAGATACGCAGTATTTT	CASSQRGLASGDTQYF
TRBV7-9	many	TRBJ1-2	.	TGTGCCAGCAGCCAAACTTCTTATGGCTACACCTTC	CASSQTSYGYTF
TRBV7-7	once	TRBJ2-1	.	TGTGCCAGCAGCTTAGAGAAGGGGGGGAATGGGCAGTTCTTC	CASSLEKGGNGQFF
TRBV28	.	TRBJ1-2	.	TGTGCCAGCCGAGGAGGGGTTCAAGGCTACACCTTC	CASRGGVQGYTF
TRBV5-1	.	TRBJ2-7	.	TGCGCCAGTCAGGACACCTTAACCTACGAGCAGTACTTC	CASQDTLTYEQYF
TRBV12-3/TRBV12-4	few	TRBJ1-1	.	TGTGCCAGCAGTCCACGACAGAGTTTGAACACTGAAGCTTTCTTT	CASSPRQSLNTEAFF
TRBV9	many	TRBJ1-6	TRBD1	TGTGCCAGCAGCGGGGGACAGGCAAATTCACCCCTCCACTTT	CASSGGQANSPLHF
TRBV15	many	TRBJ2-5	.	TGTGCCACCAGCAGAGATCTAAGAGAGACCCAGTACTTC	CATSRDLRETQYF
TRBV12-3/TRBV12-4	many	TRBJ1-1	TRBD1	TGTGCCAGCAGGGTGGACAGGGCCACTGAAGCTTTCTTT	CASRVDRATEAFF
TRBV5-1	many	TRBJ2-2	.	TGCGCCAGCAGTCCGAACACCGGGGAGCTGTTTTTT	CASSPNTGELFF
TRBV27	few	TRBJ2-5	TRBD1	TGTGCCAGCAGCTCCTGGACAGGGGGAGGCCAAGAGACCCAGTACTTC	CASSSWTGGGQETQYF
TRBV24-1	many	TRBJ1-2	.	TGTGCCACCAGTGCGCAGGGTGACTATGGCTACACCTTC	CATSAQGDYGYTF
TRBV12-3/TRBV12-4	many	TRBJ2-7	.	TGTGCCAGCGGTCAGATACCCTACGAGCAGTACTTC	CASGQIPYEQYF
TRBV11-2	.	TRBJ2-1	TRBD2	TGTGCCAGCAGCTTAGGCCAACTAGCGAGTTACAATGAGCAGTTCTTC	CASSLGQLASYNEQFF
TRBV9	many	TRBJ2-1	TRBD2	TGTGCCAGCAGCCGGGGGGGGGCTTTTGATGAGCAGTTCTTC	CASSRGGAFDEQFF
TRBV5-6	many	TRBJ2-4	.	TGTGCCAGCAGCTCAGGGGCAGGGCAAAACATTCAGTACTTC	CASSSGAGQNIQYF
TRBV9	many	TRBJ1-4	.	TGTGCCAGCAGCGTGACAGTTGCAACTAATGAAAAACTGTTTTTT	CASSVTVATNEKLFF
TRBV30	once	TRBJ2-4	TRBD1	TGTGCCTGGACGTACAGGGGGGTAGCCAAAAACATTCAGTACTTC	CAWTYRGVAKNIQYF
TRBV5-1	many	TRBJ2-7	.	TGCGCCAGCAGCTTGGCTACCAGGGGCTACGAGCAGTACTTC	CASSLATRGYEQYF
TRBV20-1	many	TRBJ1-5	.	TGCAGTGCTAGAGATCAGGGGATTAGCAATCAGCCCCAGCATTTT	CSARDQGISNQPQHF
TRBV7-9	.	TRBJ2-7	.	TGTGCCAGCAGCTTAGCTGACTCCTACAAGCAGTACTTC	CASSLADSYKQYF
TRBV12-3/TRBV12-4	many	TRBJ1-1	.	TGTGCCAGCAGCCTCCTCGGGGAGAACACTGAAGCTTTCTTT	CASSLLGENTEAFF
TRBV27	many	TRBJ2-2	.	TGTGCCAGCACCCTGGACGGGAGCACCGGGGAGCTGTTTTTT	CASTLDGSTGELFF
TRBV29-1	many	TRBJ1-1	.	TGCAGCGTTGAAAGGAGAGCCCTGTTGAACACTGAAGCTTTCTTT	CSVERRALLNTEAFF
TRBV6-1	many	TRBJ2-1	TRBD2	TGTGCCAGCAGGGGAGCGGGAGCCCCGGAGCATGAGCAGTTCTTC	CASRGAGAPEHEQFF
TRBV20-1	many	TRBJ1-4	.	TGCAGTGCTAGAGATTGGGCAGGCAGTAATGAAAAACTGTTTTTT	CSARDWAGSNEKLFF
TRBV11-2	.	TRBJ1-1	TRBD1	TGTGCCAGCAGCTTAAGGACAGGGGCCTTTTTAGACGAAACTGAAGCTTTCTTT	CASSLRTGAFLDETEAFF
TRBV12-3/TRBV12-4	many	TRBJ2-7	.	TGTGCCAGCACGTGGGGGAGACCTAACGAGCAGTACTTC	CASTWGRPNEQYF
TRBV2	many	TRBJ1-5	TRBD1	TGTGCCACCTCATCCCGGGACAGGGGGTACAATCAGCCCCAGCATTTT	CATSSRDRGYNQPQHF
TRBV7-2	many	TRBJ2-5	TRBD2	TGTGCCAGCAGCTTAGGCAGCGGGAGGGGAGAGACCCAGTACTTC	CASSLGSGRGETQYF
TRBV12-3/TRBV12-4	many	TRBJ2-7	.	TGTGCCAGCAGTTTAGCGGGGGAACTATCTCTAGAGCAGTACTTC	CASSLAGELSLEQYF
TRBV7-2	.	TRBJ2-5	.	TGTGCCAGCAGCTTACCGGTTGGGGCCCAAGAGACCCAGTACTTC	CASSLPVGAQETQYF
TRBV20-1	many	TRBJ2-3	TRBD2	TGCAGTGCTCAGCTAGCGGGGAACACAGATACGCAGTATTTT	CSAQLAGNTDTQYF
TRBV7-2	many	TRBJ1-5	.	TGTGCCAGCAGACCCGGGGGCCGCGTGGATCAGCCCCAGCATTTT	CASRPGGRVDQPQHF
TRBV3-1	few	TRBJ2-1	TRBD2	TGTGCCAGCAGCCAAAACGGGAGGGCTTACAATGAGCAGTTCTTC	CASSQNGRAYNEQFF
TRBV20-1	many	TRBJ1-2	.	TGCAGTGCTAGAGATGGGGGACCGGGGATCTACACCTTC	CSARDGGPGIYTF
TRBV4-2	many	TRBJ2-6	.	TGTGCCAGCAGCCAAGCCTTCGGAGGCTCTGGGGCCAACGTCCTGACTTTC	CASSQAFGGSGANVLTF
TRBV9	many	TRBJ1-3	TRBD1	TGTGCCAGCAGCGTAGCGGTGACAGGGTCTGGAAACACCATATATTTT	CASSVAVTGSGNTIYF
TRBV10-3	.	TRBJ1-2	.	TGTGCCATCAGTGCACAGAACTATGGCTACACCTTC	CAISAQNYGYTF
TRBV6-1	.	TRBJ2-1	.	TGTGCCAGCAGGACACCACAGGGTCGGTATGGTGAGCAGTTCTTC	CASRTPQGRYGEQFF
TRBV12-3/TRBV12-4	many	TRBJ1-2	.	TGTGCCAGCAGTCCCTCACGGGACAAATTAGGCGGCTACACCTTC	CASSPSRDKLGGYTF
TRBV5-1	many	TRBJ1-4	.	TGCGCCAGCAGCATACAGGGTAATAATGAAAAACTGTTTTTT	CASSIQGNNEKLFF
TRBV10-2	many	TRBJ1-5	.	TGCGCCAGCAGTGTGGGTGACAGGTCTCAGCCCCAGCATTTT	CASSVGDRSQPQHF
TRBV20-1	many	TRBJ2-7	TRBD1	TGCAGTGCTAGAGATCTGGATGGGACAGGGATCGACGAGCAGTACTTC	CSARDLDGTGIDEQYF
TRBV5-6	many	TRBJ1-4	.	TGTGCCAGCAGCTTAAAGAGTTGGAGAGAAAAACTGTTTTTT	CASSLKSWREKLFF
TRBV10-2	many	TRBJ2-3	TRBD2	TGCGCCAGCACCACCTCTAGCGGGGGGGCCAGCACAGATACGCAGTATTTT	CASTTSSGGASTDTQYF